This T cell receptor beta chain emerged from a study of metastatic and nonmetastatic thyroid tumors. For the study at large: Blood and tumor or nodule tissue repertoires from malignant and benign thyroid patients were compared. The study, taken as a whole, reports: In blood and tumor, TCR beta diversity was reportedly significantly higher in malignant thyroid tumors than in benign nodules.

Patients had received no treatment of any kind before thyroid surgery. Germline V gives CDR1 SQVTM, CDR2 ANQGSEA. CDR3 length: 13 amino acids. After removal of 5 bases from V and 5 bases from J, the junction contained 6 bases not matched to a gene. This clone was seen repeatedly, ten times or more. Its cognate antigen is unknown. MiXCR was used by TCRdb to re-call the PCR reads. The profile covers fewer than 6,500 clones, with 25% to 40% appearing a single time and 42% taken by the ten largest. This sequence joins TRBV29-1 and TRBJ2-1, with TRBD2 matching over 7 bases. This TCR came from a female donor with papillary thyroid cancer or a benign thyroid nodule (not recorded which). Some clones in this sample may be carry-over from other donors' samples. Sequencing was carried out using tumor tissue. The CDR3 reads CSVSGTTNNEQFF. In DNA, the CDR3 is TGCAGCGTTTCCGGGACTACCAACAATGAGCAGTTCTTC.